These 7 T cell receptor beta chains share one sample of origin, sequenced in a study of T cell changes during pregnancy in multiple sclerosis. TCRdb's table, derived via immunoSEQ multiplex PCR, lists solely in-frame clones and lacks some. The sample lists under 70,000 clones; about nine tenths were seen once. This specimen was peripheral blood, taken in the third trimester of pregnancy. The origin of the receptors is a female donor in good health, enrolled as a control in a pregnancy study.

The chain employs TRBV29-1 and TRBJ2-5; 11 nucleotides line up with TRBD2. This CDR3 is built from 14 residues. Germline V gene sequence: CDR1 SQVTM, CDR2 ANQGSEA. V lost 3 bases and J lost 2; bases outside the gene matches: 2. The CDR3, as DNA: TGCAGCGTTGAGATAGCGGGAGGGCAAGAGACCCAGTACTTC. Protein sequence: CSVEIAGGQETQYF.

This clone turned up a few times. The V gene is TRBV2, the J gene TRBJ1-1, with D possibly matching TRBD1 (5 bases). Trimming took 4 bases from V and 8 from J, leaving 11 bases between them. The CDR3 has 12 residues. Germline assignment: CDR1 SNHLY and CDR2 FYNNEI. The CDR3 DNA follows: TGTGCCAGCAGTGTCAGGGTTCGGGAAGCTTTCTTT. Translation gives CASSVRVREAFF.

This sequence joins TRBV7-6 and TRBJ2-3; the D gene is possibly TRBD2 (5 bases). Germline CDR1 is SGHVS and CDR2 is FNYEAQ. Trimming removed 3 bases from V and 3 bases from J, with 13 bases in between. The CDR3 extends over 15 amino acids. DNA for the CDR3: TGTGCCAGCAGCTTTACACGGGGTGGAACAGATACGCAGTATTTT. Amino acid sequence: CASSFTRGGTDTQYF.

The chain uses TRBV27 and TRBJ1-4, with 10 bases identical to TRBD1. The CDR3 is 16 residues long. CDR1 MNHEY and CDR2 SMNVEV come from the germline V gene (reference sequence). J lost 7 bases, V lost 0 bases, and 5 bases had no gene match. CDR3 nucleotides: TGTGCCAGCAGTTTATCCGGCGACAGGGGGCTTGAAAAACTGTTTTTT. Protein product: CASSLSGDRGLEKLFF. Full variable domain (outside the CDR3, taken from reference TRBV27 and TRBJ1-4): EAQVTQNPRYLITVTGKKLTVTCSQNMNHEYMSWYRQDPGLGLRQIYYSMNVEVTDKGDVPEGYKVSRKEKRNFPLILESPSPNQTSLYFCASSLSGDRGLEKLFFGSGTQLSVL.

This clone was observed once. V gene TRBV9 combines with J gene TRBJ1-2; the D is unclear. CDR1 is SGDLS and CDR2 is YYNGEE in the germline V gene. The CDR3 has 14 amino acids. Trimming pared 0 bases from V and 3 bases from J, leaving 9 bases between. This chain's CDR3 is CASSVVPADYGYTF. In nucleotides, the CDR3 is TGTGCCAGCAGCGTAGTTCCGGCGGACTATGGCTACACCTTC.

V gene TRBV28 combines with J gene TRBJ2-5; weak D call: TRBD2 (5 bases). With 2 bases removed from V and 3 bases from J, the gap between germline ends came to 10 bases. Germline CDR1 MDHEN, CDR2 SYDVKM. The length of the CDR3 is 14 residues. The CDR3 DNA is TGTGCCAGCAGTTTAAGTCTAGCCAAAGAGACCCAGTACTTC. This encodes CASSLSLAKETQYF.

The chain is built from TRBV2 and TRBJ1-5; 7 nucleotides match TRBD1. The CDR3 is 17 amino acids. CDR1 and CDR2 (germline): SNHLY, FYNNEI. The junction had 12 bases not matched to a gene; V was cut back by 6 bases and J by 1 base. The CDR3, as DNA: TGTGCCAGCAGGAACAGGCAGGGGGGTAAAAGCAATCAGCCCCAGCATTTT. It codes for CASRNRQGGKSNQPQHF.